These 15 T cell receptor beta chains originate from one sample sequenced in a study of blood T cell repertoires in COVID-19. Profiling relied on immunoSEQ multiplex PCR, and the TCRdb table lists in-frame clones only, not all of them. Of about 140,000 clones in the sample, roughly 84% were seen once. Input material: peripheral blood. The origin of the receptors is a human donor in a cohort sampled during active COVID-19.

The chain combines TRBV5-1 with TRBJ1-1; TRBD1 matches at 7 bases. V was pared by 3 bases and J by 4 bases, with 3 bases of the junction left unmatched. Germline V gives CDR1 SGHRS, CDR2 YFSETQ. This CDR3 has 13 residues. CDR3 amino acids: CASSSTGVTEAFF. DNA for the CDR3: TGCGCCAGCAGCTCCACAGGGGTCACTGAAGCTTTCTTT.

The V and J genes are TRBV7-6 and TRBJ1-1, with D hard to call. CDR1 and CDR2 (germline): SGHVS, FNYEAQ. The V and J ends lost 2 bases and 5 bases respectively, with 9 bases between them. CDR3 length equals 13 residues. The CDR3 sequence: CASSLISQTEAFF. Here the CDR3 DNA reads TGTGCCAGCAGCTTAATTTCTCAGACTGAAGCTTTCTTT.

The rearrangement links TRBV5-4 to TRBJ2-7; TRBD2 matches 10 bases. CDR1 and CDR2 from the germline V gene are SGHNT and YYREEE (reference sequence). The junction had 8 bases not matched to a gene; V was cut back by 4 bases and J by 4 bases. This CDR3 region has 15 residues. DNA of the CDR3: TGTGCCAGCAGCGATAGCGGGGGGCCTTCTTACGAGCAGTACTTC. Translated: CASSDSGGPSYEQYF.

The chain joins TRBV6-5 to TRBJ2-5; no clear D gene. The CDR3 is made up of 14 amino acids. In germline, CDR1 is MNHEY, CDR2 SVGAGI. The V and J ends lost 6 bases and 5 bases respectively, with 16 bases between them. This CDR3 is CASRGSIASETQYF. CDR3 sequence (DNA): TGTGCCAGCAGGGGTTCGATAGCATCGGAGACCCAGTACTTC.

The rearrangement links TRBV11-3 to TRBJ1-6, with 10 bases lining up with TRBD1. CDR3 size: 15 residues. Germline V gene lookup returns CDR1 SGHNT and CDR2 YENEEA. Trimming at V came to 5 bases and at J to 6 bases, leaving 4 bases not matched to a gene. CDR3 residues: CASSRGTGVNSPLHF. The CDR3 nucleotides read TGTGCCAGCAGCCGCGGGACAGGGGTTAATTCACCCCTCCACTTT. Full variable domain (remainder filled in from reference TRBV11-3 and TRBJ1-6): EAGVVQSPRYKIIEKKQPVAFWCNPISGHNTLYWYLQNLGQGPELLIRYENEEAVDDSQLPKDRFSAERLKGVDSTLKIQPAELGDSAVYLCASSRGTGVNSPLHFGNGTRLTVT.

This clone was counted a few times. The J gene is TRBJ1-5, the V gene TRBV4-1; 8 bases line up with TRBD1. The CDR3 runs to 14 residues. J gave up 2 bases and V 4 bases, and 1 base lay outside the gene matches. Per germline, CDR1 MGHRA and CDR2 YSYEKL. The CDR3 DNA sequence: TGCGCCAGCAGCCCGGACAGGGGCAATCAGCCCCAGCATTTT. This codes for CASSPDRGNQPQHF.

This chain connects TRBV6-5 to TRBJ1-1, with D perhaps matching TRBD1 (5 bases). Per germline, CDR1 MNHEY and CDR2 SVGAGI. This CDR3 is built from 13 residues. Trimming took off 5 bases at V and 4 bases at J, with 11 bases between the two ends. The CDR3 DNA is TGTGCCAGCAGTCAGGCAGGGTTCACTGAAGCTTTCTTT. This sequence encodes CASSQAGFTEAFF.

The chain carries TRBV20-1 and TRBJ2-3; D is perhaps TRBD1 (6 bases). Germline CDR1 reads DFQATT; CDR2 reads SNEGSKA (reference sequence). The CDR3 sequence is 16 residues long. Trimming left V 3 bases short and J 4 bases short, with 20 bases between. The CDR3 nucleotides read TGCAGTGCTAGTGCTCTTTCAGGGGTAAGGTCAGATACGCAGTATTTT. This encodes CSASALSGVRSDTQYF.

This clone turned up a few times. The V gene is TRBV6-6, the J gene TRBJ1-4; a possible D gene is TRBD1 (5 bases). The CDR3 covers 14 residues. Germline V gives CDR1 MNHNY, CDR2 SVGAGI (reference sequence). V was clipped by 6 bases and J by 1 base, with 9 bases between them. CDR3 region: CASSPTGTNEKLFF. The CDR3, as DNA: TGTGCCAGCAGCCCTACAGGAACTAATGAAAAACTGTTTTTT.

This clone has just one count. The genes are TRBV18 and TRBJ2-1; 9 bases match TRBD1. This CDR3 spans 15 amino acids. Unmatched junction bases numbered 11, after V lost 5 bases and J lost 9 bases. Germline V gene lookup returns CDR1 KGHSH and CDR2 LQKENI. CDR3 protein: CASSRNGQGMGEQFF. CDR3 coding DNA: TGTGCCAGCTCAAGAAATGGACAGGGGATGGGTGAGCAGTTCTTC. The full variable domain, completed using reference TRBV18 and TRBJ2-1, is NAGVMQNPRHLVRRRGQEARLRCSPMKGHSHVYWYRQLPEEGLKFMVYLQKENIIDESGMPKERFSAEFPKEGPSILRIQQVVRGDSAAYFCASSRNGQGMGEQFFGPGTRLTVL.

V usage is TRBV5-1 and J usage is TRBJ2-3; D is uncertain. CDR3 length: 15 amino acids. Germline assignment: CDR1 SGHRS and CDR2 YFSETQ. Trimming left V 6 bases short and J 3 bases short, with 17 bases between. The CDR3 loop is CASILGAPGTDTQYF. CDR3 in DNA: TGCGCCAGCATCCTCGGAGCGCCCGGGACAGATACGCAGTATTTT.

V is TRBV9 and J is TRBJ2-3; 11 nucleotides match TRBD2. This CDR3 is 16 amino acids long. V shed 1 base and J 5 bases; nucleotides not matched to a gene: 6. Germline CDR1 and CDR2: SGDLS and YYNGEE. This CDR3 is CASSVKRGTSGDTQYF. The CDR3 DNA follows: TGTGCCAGCAGCGTAAAGAGGGGGACTAGCGGAGATACGCAGTATTTT. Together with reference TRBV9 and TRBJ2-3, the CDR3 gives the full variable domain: DSGVTQTPKHLITATGQRVTLRCSPRSGDLSVYWYQQSLDQGLQFLIQYYNGEERAKGNILERFSAQQFPDLHSELNLSSLELGDSALYFCASSVKRGTSGDTQYFGPGTRLTVL.

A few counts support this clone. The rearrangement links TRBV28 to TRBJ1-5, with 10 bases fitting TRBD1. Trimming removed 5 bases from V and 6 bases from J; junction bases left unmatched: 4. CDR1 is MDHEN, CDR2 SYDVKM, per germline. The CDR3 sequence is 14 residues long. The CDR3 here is CASSQGTGVQPQHF. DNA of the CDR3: TGTGCCAGCAGTCAGGGGACAGGGGTTCAGCCCCAGCATTTT.

As DNA, the CDR3 is TGTGCCAGTAGTAACGGACAGGGCAACTACGAGCAGTACTTC. It codes for CASSNGQGNYEQYF. The chain couples TRBV19 to TRBJ2-7; 8 bases match TRBD1. Germline assignment: CDR1 LNHDA and CDR2 SQIVND (reference sequence). J was trimmed by 3 bases and V by 4 bases; bases with no gene match: 5. This CDR3 spans 14 amino acids.

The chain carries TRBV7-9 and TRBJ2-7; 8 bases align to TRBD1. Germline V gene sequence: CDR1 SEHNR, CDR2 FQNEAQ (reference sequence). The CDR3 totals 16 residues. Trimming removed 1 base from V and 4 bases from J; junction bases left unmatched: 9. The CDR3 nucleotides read TGTGCCAGCAGCTTAGTAGAACGGACAGGGTCGTACGAGCAGTACTTC. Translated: CASSLVERTGSYEQYF.